Below are 5 T cell receptor beta chains sequenced from a single sample in a study of T-cell reconstitution after alpha-beta-depleted transplantation in children. For TCRbeta, the library was prepared with unique molecular identifiers. TCRdb recomputed calls from the PCR reads with MiXCR, one row per CDR3 protein. In the table there are some 280,000 distinct CDR3 sequences, approximately 9.8% of which are singletons. The sample here was PBMCs from the stem cell graft donor, taken from the stem cell graft. The source of these receptors is a human donor who donated a stem cell graft to a child with SCID.

The V and J genes are TRBV12-5 and TRBJ2-1, with TRBD1 matching 9 bases. Looked up from germline, CDR1 is LGHNT and CDR2 is FRNRAP. The trim removed 5 bases at V and 5 bases at J, leaving 7 bases unmatched. The CDR3 has 15 residues. The CDR3 protein is CASGQARTGDNEQFF. The CDR3 bases are TGTGCTAGTGGTCAAGCTAGGACAGGGGACAATGAGCAGTTCTTC. Supplemented by reference TRBV12-5 and TRBJ2-1, the full variable domain reads DARVTQTPRHKVTEMGQEVTMRCQPILGHNTVFWYRQTMMQGLELLAYFRNRAPLDDSGMPKDRFSAEMPDATLATLKIQPSEPRDSAVYFCASGQARTGDNEQFFGPGTRLTVL.

The rearrangement uses TRBV11-1 and TRBJ2-1; a weak D match, TRBD1 (6 bases). Per the germline V gene, CDR1 is SGHAT and CDR2 is FQDESV (reference sequence). The germline V and J ends were trimmed by 5 bases and 0 bases, with 11 bases remaining between them. The CDR3 is 15 residues long. CDR3 sequence reads: CASSETGPSYNEQFF. CDR3 bases: TGTGCCAGCAGCGAGACAGGCCCCTCCTACAATGAGCAGTTCTTC.

The chain carries TRBV10-2 and TRBJ2-1; TRBD2 agrees at 8 bases. The CDR3 totals 16 residues. V dropped 3 bases and J dropped 6; count of bases not matched to a gene: 10. Per the germline V gene, CDR1 is WSHSY and CDR2 is SAAADI. CDR3 protein: CASSDSGGGLSNEQFF. For the CDR3, the DNA is TGCGCCAGCAGTGATTCGGGGGGGGGGTTGAGCAATGAGCAGTTCTTC.

V gene TRBV16 combines with J gene TRBJ2-3, with TRBD1 matching over 7 bases. This CDR3 contains 14 residues. Germline V gives CDR1 KGHSY, CDR2 FQNENV. After removal of 5 bases from V and 1 base from J, the junction contained 3 bases not matched to a gene. CDR3 region: CASSFQGGTDTQYF. The CDR3 bases are TGTGCCAGCAGCTTCCAGGGGGGCACAGATACGCAGTATTTT.

The chain carries TRBV12-3 or TRBV12-4 and TRBJ1-1; D uncertain. CDR3 length: 14 residues. Between the trimmed V and J ends, which lost 5 bases and 1 base, there was a span of 11 bases. This chain's CDR3 is CASSLSVGNTEAFF. CDR3 nucleotide sequence: TGTGCCAGCAGTCTTTCCGTAGGGAACACTGAAGCTTTCTTT.